Below, 7 T cell receptor beta chains from the same sample are listed, as sequenced in a study of vaccination and CD4 T cells after COVID-19. Treatment of the sample: approximately 10-day PBMC culture with coronavirus spike peptide pools or control peptides (ViraFEST assay). Their antigen targets remain unknown. Researchers used the Oncomine TCR Beta short-read assay to sequence DNA from cultured CD4+ T cells. TCRdb reprocessed the PCR reads with MiXCR, giving one entry per CDR3 protein. The data contain about 14,000 distinct CDR3 sequences, 61% of them singletons. Sequencing was performed on CD4+ T cells from blood, cultured in vitro. The source of these receptors is a human donor who had recovered from COVID-19.

There are a few counts of this clonotype. This rearrangement joins TRBV10-2 to TRBJ1-3; maybe TRBD1 (5 bases). Trimming took off 7 bases at V and 4 bases at J, with 14 bases between the two ends. The CDR3 spans 14 residues. The germline gives CDR1 WSHSY, CDR2 SAAADI. CDR3 nucleotides: TGCGCCAGCACTCAGCAGGGACGAGGAAACACCATATATTTT. It encodes CASTQQGRGNTIYF.

This clonotype was counted only a few times. V usage is TRBV10-3 and J usage is TRBJ1-2; 8 nucleotides align to TRBD1. The trim removed 7 bases at V and 8 bases at J, leaving 12 bases unmatched. The germline gives CDR1 ENHRY, CDR2 SYGVKD. The CDR3 loop spans 14 amino acids. The CDR3 sequence is CAIISDRVTGGYTF. In DNA, the CDR3 is TGTGCCATCATTTCGGACAGGGTTACCGGGGGCTACACCTTC.

This clonotype has only one observation. The V gene is TRBV7-2, the J gene TRBJ1-3, with D perhaps TRBD1 (6 bases). Per germline, CDR1 SGHTA and CDR2 FQGNSA. V gave up 5 bases and J gave up 2 bases, with 13 bases separating them. CDR3 length: 15 residues. The CDR3 DNA is TGTGCCAGCAGCCCTATCACAGGGCCTGGAAACACCATATATTTT. Its translation is CASSPITGPGNTIYF.

The chain recombines TRBV4-1 with TRBJ2-6; 7 bases map to TRBD1. V lost 1 base, J lost 0 bases, and 6 bases stayed unmatched. The CDR3 consists of 18 residues. In germline, CDR1 is MGHRA, CDR2 YSYEKL. Written as DNA, the CDR3 is TGCGCCAGCAGCCAAGTACGCAGGGGGAGCTCTGGGGCCAACGTCCTGACTTTC. It specifies CASSQVRRGSSGANVLTF.

The rearrangement joins TRBV5-4 to TRBJ2-5; no reliable D call. The germline V and J ends were trimmed by 1 base and 2 bases, with 12 bases remaining between them. Germline CDR1 reads SGHNT; CDR2 reads YYREEE (reference sequence). There are 15 residues in the CDR3. The CDR3 reads CASSLSWSNQETQYF. Written as DNA, the CDR3 is TGTGCCAGCAGCTTGTCCTGGAGCAATCAAGAGACCCAGTACTTC.

The gene calls are TRBV19 and TRBJ2-3; weak D call: TRBD2 (5 bases). This CDR3 spans 16 amino acids. Germline CDR1 LNHDA, CDR2 SQIVND (reference sequence). Trimming removed 1 base from V and 1 base from J, with 12 bases in between. CDR3 region: CASSIGRTLGTDTQYF. DNA for the CDR3: TGTGCCAGTAGTATAGGACGGACTCTAGGCACAGATACGCAGTATTTT.

The rearrangement links TRBV27 to TRBJ1-4, with D maybe TRBD1 (5 bases). The germline V gene has CDR1 MNHEY and CDR2 SMNVEV (reference sequence). Deletions cut 6 bases from V and 4 bases from J, with 15 bases between. This CDR3 spans 15 amino acids. Here the CDR3 reads CASSGGASLNEKLFF. DNA for the CDR3: TGTGCCAGCAGCGGCGGGGCGAGCCTTAATGAAAAACTGTTTTTT.